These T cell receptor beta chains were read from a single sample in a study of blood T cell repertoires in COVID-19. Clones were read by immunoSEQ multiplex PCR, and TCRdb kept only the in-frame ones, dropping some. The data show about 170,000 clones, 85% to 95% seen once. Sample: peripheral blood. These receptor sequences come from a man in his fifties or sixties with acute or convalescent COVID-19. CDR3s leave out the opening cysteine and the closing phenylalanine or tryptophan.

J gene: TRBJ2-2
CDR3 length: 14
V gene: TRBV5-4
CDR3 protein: ASSSLAGVNTGELF

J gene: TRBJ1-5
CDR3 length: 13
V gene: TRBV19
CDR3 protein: ASSSGSSLNQPQH

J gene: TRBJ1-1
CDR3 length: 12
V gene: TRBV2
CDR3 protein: ASSKIPGGDDAF

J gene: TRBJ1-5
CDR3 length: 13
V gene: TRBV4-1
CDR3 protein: ASSQAGGSNQPQH

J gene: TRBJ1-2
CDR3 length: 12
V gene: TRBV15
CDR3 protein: ATSRGGTGNGYT

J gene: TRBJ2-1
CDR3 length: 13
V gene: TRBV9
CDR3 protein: ASSVSQGAYNEQF

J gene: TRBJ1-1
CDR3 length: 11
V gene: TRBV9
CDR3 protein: ASSVGEYTEAF

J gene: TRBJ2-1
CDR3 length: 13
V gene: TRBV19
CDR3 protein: ASRERDREIDEQF

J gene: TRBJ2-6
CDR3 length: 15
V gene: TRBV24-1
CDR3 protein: ATSDPPGSGGANVLT

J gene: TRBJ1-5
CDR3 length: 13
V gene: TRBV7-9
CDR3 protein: ASSLDRGDTQPQH

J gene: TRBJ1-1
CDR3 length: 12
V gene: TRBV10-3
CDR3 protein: AISEVAGRTEAF

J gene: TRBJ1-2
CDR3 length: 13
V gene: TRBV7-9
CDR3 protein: ASSLSPGYIYGYT

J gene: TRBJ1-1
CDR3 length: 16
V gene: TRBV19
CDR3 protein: ASSTEGDRGPISTEAF

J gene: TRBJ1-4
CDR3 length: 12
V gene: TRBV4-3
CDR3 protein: ASSPGQGNEKLF

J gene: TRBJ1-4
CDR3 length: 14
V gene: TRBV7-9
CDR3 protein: ASSLAPIGVDEKLF

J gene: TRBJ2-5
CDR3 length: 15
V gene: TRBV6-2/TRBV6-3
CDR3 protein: ASSYRRWGGHQETQY

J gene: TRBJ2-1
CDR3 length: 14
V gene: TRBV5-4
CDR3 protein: ASSSGPGLAFNEQF

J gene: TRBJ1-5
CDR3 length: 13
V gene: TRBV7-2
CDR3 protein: ASSLARSRGQPQH

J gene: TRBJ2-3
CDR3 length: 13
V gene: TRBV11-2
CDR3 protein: ATTHLARSTDTQY

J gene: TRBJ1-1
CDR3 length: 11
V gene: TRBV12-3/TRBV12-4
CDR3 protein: ASSFTGGTEAF

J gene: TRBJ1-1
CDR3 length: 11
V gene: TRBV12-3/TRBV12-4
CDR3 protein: ASRPTGNTEAF

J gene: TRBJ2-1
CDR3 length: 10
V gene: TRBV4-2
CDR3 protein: ASSRTSDEQF

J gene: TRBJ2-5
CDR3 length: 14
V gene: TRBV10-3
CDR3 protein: AISESVTGLQETQY

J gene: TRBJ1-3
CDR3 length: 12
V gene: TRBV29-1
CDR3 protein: SAGGTGTGNTIY

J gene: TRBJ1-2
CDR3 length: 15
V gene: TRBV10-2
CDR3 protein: ASSELDRELVLAGYT

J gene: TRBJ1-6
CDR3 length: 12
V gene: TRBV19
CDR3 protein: ASSLDSPGSPLH

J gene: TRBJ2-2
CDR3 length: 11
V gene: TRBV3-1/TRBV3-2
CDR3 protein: ASSQSNAGELF

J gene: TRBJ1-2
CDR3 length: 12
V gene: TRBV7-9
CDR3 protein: ASSLGTGDYGYT

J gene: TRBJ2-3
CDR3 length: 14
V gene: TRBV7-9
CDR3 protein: ASSFTGGSDADTQY

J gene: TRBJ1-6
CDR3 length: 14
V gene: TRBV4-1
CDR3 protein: ASSPIGRDSHSPLH

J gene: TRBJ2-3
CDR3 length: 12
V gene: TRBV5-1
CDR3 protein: ASSLNFQTDTQY

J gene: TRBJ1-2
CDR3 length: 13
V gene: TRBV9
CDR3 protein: ASSVDRQGAYGYT

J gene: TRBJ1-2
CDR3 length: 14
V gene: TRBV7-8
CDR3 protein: ASSFGYPGNRYGYT

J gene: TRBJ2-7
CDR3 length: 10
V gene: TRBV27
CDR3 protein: ASRVQGHEQY

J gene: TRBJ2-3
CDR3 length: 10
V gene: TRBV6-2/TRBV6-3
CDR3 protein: ASSSDRDTQY

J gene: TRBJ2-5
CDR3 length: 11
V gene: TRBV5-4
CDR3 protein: ASSTGQGETQY

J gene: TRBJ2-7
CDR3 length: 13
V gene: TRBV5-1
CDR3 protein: ASSLVPQKTYEQY

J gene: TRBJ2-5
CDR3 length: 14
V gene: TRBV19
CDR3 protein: ASSTLSGRGQETQY

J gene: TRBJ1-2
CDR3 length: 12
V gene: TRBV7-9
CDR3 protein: ASSPSQGWYGYT

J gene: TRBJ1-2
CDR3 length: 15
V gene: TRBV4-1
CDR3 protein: ASSQGNRGLLVYGYT

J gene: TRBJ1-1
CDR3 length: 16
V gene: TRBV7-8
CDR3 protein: ASSFGAGVGYLNTEAF

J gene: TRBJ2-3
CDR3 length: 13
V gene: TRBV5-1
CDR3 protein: ASSLMGVNTDTQY

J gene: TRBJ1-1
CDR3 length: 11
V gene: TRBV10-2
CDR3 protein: ATREPLNTEAF

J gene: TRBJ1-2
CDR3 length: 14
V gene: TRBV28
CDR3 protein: ASSLSQGQSNYGYT

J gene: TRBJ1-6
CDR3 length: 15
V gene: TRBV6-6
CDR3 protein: ASSPVEGQGSNSPLH

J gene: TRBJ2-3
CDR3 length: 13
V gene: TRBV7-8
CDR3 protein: ASSSERGAEDTQY

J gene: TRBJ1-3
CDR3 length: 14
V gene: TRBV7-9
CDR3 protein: ASSRKTTGPGNTIY